This T cell receptor (beta chain) was identified during a study of T-cell reconstitution after alpha-beta-depleted transplantation in children. V shed 6 bases, J shed 0 bases, and the junction held 4 bases outside the gene matches. This CDR3 region has 15 residues. Unique molecular identifiers were built into the TCRbeta library. TCRdb reanalysed the PCR reads using MiXCR and keeps one entry per CDR3 protein. The sample includes 350,000 to 400,000 distinct CDR3 sequences, around 20% of them seen just once. The source is a human donor who donated a stem cell graft to a child with acute myeloid leukemia. The sequenced sample was PBMCs from the stem cell graft donor, obtained from the stem cell graft. This chain joins TRBV12-3 or TRBV12-4 and TRBJ1-5; the match to TRBD1 covers 8 bases. The CDR3 is CASRWTGNSNQPQHF. In DNA, the CDR3 is TGTGCCAGCAGATGGACAGGGAATAGCAATCAGCCCCAGCATTTT.